This T cell receptor beta chain was observed in a study of CD8+ T cells in alopecia areata (dated by TCRdb to between 2018 and 2020). Concerning the study at large: Treated patients were enrolled in an open-label pilot trial of oral tofacitinib, 5 to 10 mg twice daily, for moderate-to-severe alopecia areata. Patients stayed on tofacitinib for 6 to 18 months and then had 6 months of follow-up off drug so that delayed response and recurrence could be assessed. Scalp clonality was compared among normal scalp (n=4), patchy alopecia areata scalp (n=8), and alopecia totalis/universalis scalp (n=8). Tofacitinib-treated patients had biopsies at baseline and at 4 and 24 weeks of treatment, with a later scalp biopsy in several patients. High-throughput TCRbeta sequencing was used to examine T cell clonal expansion in alopecia areata in both the C3H/HeJ mouse model and human patients. TCRbeta CDR3 regions were amplified by immunoSEQ multiplex PCR using 35 Vbeta forward and 13 Jbeta reverse primers. In humans, TCRbeta sequencing was performed on scalp tissue and on sorted CD4+ and CD8+ peripheral blood T cells from healthy controls and from patients with patchy or totalis/universalis alopecia areata. RNA was obtained with the PAXgene miRNA kit for fixed scalp, the miRNeasy kit for PBMCs, and the RNeasy kit for mouse skin. General findings and caveats noted by the study authors: Shared TCR sequences between patients were less evident than in mice, which may be partly attributable to HLA diversity in the patient population. Resident alphabeta T cells in normal human skin are also sequenced, complicating scalp TCR repertoire analysis, unlike mouse skin dominated by gammadelta T cells. Higher clonality and more expanded CD8+ clones were observed in lesional scalp than in normal scalp, particularly in alopecia totalis/universalis, a finding suggestive of antigenic drive.

CDR1 and CDR2, per the germline V gene (reference sequence), are MNHEY and SMNVEV. Clipping removes 3 bases from V and 5 bases from J, with 7 as the unmatched junction base count. Measured from the cysteine to the phenylalanine, the CDR3 is 15 residues long. Solely the CDR3 DNA is kept, with 45 bases framed from the first base. Points on this clone: Its specific antigen is unknown. No base quality information exists; no much larger clone differs at one position.

The time point label, read with the paper, signifies: baseline before oral tofacitinib. Lesional scalp punch biopsies and peripheral blood were obtained from alopecia areata patients. After PBMCs were isolated by density centrifugation and stained for CD3, CD4 and CD8, a FACSAria was used to sort CD4+ and CD8+ T cells. The receptor library was made with the immunoSEQ multiplex PCR assay. RNA was extracted from all samples and reverse transcribed into cDNA, which served as template for TCR sequencing. First-strand cDNA was synthesized using SuperScript III with a 2:1 mix of oligo-dT and random hexamers. Amplification bias was assessed with a synthetic immune receptor repertoire, and residual bias was removed computationally. The authors' analysis ran thus. After raw reads were preprocessed to remove errors, the CDR3 was defined following IMGT conventions as running from the conserved cysteine to phenylalanine. Clonality was calculated as 1 minus Shannon entropy normalized by log2 of the number of productive unique TCRs. CD4 or CD8 identity of scalp clones was inferred by cross-referencing scalp TCRbeta sequences with sorted blood CD4 and CD8 repertoires. This immuneACCESS table, as held by TCRdb, lists in-frame sequences with V and J called but not all clones. Of the missing ones, under half trace to an unresolved V gene in checked studies; the others have no known cause. Clone size and V and J calls were adopted from that table, with D and trimming inferred from the DNA. For this sample there are 150,000 to 200,000 clones; 50% to 75% appear just once. The ten top clones hold roughly 15% of the sample.

This chain is built from TRBV27 and TRBJ1-5; 7 of the junction bases match TRBD1. The sequence was collected from a human donor with alopecia areata. The sample in question was CD4+ T cells sorted from blood, obtained at week 0. The CDR3 is CASSFADRAHQPQHF. The nucleotide sequence is given as TGTGCCAGCAGTTTCGCCGACAGGGCCCATCAGCCCCAGCATTTT.